The present T cell receptor (beta chain) was sequenced within a study of blood T cells in healthy people across ages. General study points: Any conclusive comparison of naive versus antigen-experienced cells was prevented by using unsorted PBMCs. Older individuals had lower TCR beta diversity per million T cells (the decline was roughly linear).

A J-beta primer mix and a sample-barcoded 5' primer were used in a second PCR of about 7 to 11 cycles. TCRdb re-derived calls from the 5' RACE reads in MiXCR, one entry per CDR3 protein. The sample lists about 670,000 distinct CDR3 sequences, around 50% occurring once. Trimming shortened V by 1 base and J by 1 base, and 15 bases separated the two germline ends. Germline CDR1 and CDR2: DFQATT and SNEGSKA (reference sequence). There are 16 residues in the CDR3. Donors ranged from roughly 6 to 100 years old and were healthy Caucasians in Russia. Worth noting for this clonotype: Its antigen is not known. This sequence may be a read error, since a much larger clone differs from it by one base.

The origin of this receptor is a woman aged 80 or older in good health. Sequenced input: blood. The rearrangement joins TRBV20-1 to TRBJ2-3; tentatively, D is TRBD1 (5 bases). CDR3 nucleotides: TGCAGTGCTAGAGCGGCTGGGGCCCGAGGCACAGATACGCAGTATTTT. This encodes CSARAAGARGTDTQYF.